This T cell receptor (beta chain) appears in the sequencing data of a study of cytomegalovirus exposure and HLA in healthy donors. Regarding this clone: Its antigen remains unknown.

With 60 Vbeta and 13 Jbeta primers, the PCR was carried out. Data came from immunoSEQ multiplex PCR; TCRdb stores just in-frame clones and leaves some out. The data contain approximately 100,000 clones, about 80% of them singletons. Findings and caveats of the study: It was confirmed in vitro that three of the CMV-associated chains were specific for CMV antigens. In presence/absence analyses, roughly uniform sequencing depth across donors was assumed.

Healthy bone marrow donors formed the donor group. Sequenced sample: PBMCs. The sequence derives from a female donor in good health and CMV-seropositive.

The CDR3 DNA reads TGTGCCAGCAACTCAGGGGGGATTAACACTGAAGCTTTCTTT. The encoded protein is CASNSGGINTEAFF. V usage is TRBV7-9 and J usage is TRBJ1-1, with TRBD1 matching over 7 bases. V trimming: 7 bases; J trimming: 2 bases; junction bases outside the gene matches: 7. Germline V gives CDR1 SEHNR, CDR2 FQNEAQ (reference sequence). There are 14 residues in the CDR3.